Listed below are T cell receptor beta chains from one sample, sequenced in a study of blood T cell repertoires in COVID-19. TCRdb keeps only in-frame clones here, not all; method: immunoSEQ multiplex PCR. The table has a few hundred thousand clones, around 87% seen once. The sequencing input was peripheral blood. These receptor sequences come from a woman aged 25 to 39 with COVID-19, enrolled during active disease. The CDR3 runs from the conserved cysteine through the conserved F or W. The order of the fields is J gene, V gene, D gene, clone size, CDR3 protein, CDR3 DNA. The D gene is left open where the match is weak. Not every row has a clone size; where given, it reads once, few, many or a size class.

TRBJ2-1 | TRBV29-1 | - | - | CSVGSGANEQFF | TGCAGCGTTGGGTCTGGGGCCAATGAGCAGTTCTTC
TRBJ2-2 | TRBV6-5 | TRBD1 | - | CASKYSGTANTGELFF | TGTGCCAGCAAATACTCCGGGACAGCGAACACCGGGGAGCTGTTTTTT
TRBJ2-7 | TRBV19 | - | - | CASSLTGRDYEQYF | TGTGCCAGTAGTCTTACCGGCAGGGACTACGAGCAGTACTTC
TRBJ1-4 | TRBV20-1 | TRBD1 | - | CSARDRDMVKLFF | TGCAGTGCTCGTGACAGGGACATGGTAAAACTGTTTTTT
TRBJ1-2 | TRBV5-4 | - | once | CASSLELEGYTF | TGTGCCAGCAGCTTGGAACTCGAGGGCTACACCTTC
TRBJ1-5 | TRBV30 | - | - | CAWSVHIDQPQHF | TGTGCCTGGAGTGTACACATCGATCAGCCCCAGCATTTT
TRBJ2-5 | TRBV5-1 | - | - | CASSVGGGETQYF | TGCGCCAGCAGCGTCGGTGGTGGAGAGACCCAGTACTTC
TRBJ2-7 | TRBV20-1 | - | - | CSVPRHYEQYF | TGCAGTGTCCCGAGGCACTACGAGCAGTACTTC
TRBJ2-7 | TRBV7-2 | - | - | CASQPGGGDEQYF | TGTGCCAGCCAGCCCGGGGGAGGCGACGAGCAGTACTTC
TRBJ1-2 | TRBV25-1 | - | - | CASSGEVMVGYTF | TGTGCCAGCAGTGGGGAGGTAATGGTTGGCTACACCTTC
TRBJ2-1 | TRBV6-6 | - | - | CASRIPTPDEQFF | TGTGCCAGCAGAATTCCGACTCCGGATGAGCAGTTCTTC
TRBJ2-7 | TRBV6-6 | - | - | CASSPRRQMSYEQYF | TGTGCCAGCAGTCCAAGGCGGCAAATGTCCTACGAGCAGTACTTC
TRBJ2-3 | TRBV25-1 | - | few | CASSEPAVSTDTQYF | TGTGCCAGCAGTGAACCCGCGGTTAGCACAGATACGCAGTATTTT
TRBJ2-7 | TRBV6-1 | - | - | CASSEPGGSSYEQYF | TGTGCCAGCAGTGAGCCCGGTGGGAGCTCCTACGAGCAGTACTTC
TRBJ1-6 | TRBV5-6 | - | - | CASSLTGVRSPLHF | TGTGCCAGCAGCTTAACGGGGGTTCGGTCACCCCTCCACTTT
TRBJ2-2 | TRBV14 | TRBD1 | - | CASSPRPGGNTGELFF | TGTGCCAGCAGCCCTCGTCCAGGGGGCAACACCGGGGAGCTGTTTTTT
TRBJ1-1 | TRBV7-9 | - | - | CASSLGGGTEAFF | TGTGCCAGCAGCCTAGGGGGAGGCACTGAAGCTTTCTTT
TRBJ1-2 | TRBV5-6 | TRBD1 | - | CASSLIRGQGNYGYTF | TGTGCCAGCAGCTTGATTCGGGGACAGGGTAACTATGGCTACACCTTC
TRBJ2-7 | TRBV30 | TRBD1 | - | CAWSTGTGRYEQYF | TGTGCCTGGAGTACCGGGACAGGGAGGTACGAGCAGTACTTC
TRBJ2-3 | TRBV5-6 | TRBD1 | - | CASSGQGAHRADTQYF | TGTGCCAGCAGCGGACAGGGGGCCCATCGGGCAGATACGCAGTATTTT
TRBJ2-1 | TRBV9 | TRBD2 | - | CASGLAGTYNEQFF | TGTGCCAGCGGACTAGCGGGGACCTACAATGAGCAGTTCTTC
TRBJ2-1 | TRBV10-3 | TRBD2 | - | CAISGLAGGVSSYNEQFF | TGTGCCATCAGTGGGCTAGCGGGAGGGGTAAGCTCCTACAATGAGCAGTTCTTC
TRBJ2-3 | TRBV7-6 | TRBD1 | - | CASSLGGTGSTDTQYF | TGTGCCAGCAGCTTAGGAGGGACAGGGAGCACAGATACGCAGTATTTT
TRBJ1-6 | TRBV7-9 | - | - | CASSLEPYNSPLHF | TGTGCCAGCAGCTTAGAGCCCTACAATTCACCCCTCCACTTT
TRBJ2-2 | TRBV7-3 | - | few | CASSPGANGELFF | TGTGCCAGCAGCCCTGGGGCAAACGGGGAGCTGTTTTTT
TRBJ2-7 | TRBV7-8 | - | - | CASSLRSWHEQYF | TGTGCCAGCAGCTTACGGAGTTGGCACGAGCAGTACTTC
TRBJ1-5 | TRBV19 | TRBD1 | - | CASSISRQGHQPQHF | TGTGCCAGTAGTATCAGTAGACAGGGACATCAGCCCCAGCATTTT
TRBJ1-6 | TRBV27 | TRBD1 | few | CASSALGDRGGSPLHF | TGTGCCAGTTCCGCCTTGGGAGACAGGGGCGGTTCACCCCTCCACTTT
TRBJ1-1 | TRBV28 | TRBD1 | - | CASSPGDRNTEAFF | TGTGCCAGCAGTCCGGGGGACAGGAACACTGAAGCTTTCTTT
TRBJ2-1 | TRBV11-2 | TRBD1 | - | CASSRQGGYNEQFF | TGTGCCAGCAGTCGACAGGGGGGCTACAATGAGCAGTTCTTC
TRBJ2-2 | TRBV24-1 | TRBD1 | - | CATSDPGQGDTGELFF | TGTGCCACCAGTGATCCGGGACAGGGGGACACCGGGGAGCTGTTTTTT
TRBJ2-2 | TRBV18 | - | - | CASSLDSNTGELFF | TGTGCCAGCTCTCTGGACAGCAACACCGGGGAGCTGTTTTTT
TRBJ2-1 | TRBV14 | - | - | CASSLDSGPHLFF | TGTGCCAGCAGCCTCGATTCGGGTCCCCACCTTTTCTTC
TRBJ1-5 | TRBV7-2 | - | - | CASSVSSVQYSNQPQHF | TGTGCCAGCAGCGTTAGTTCTGTACAGTATAGCAATCAGCCCCAGCATTTT
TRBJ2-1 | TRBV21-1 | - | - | CASSKRGLAGVDGYNEQFF | TGTGCCAGCAGCAAACGGGGTCTAGCGGGAGTCGATGGCTACAATGAGCAGTTCTTC
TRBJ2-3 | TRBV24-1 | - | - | CATSDLGLGGTRTDTQYF | TGTGCCACCAGTGATTTGGGGTTGGGCGGGACCCGGACAGATACGCAGTATTTT
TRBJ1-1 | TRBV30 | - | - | CAWDTRNTEAFF | TGTGCCTGGGACACCCGGAACACTGAAGCTTTCTTT
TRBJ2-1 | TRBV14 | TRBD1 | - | CASSQGTGRRNEQFF | TGTGCCAGCAGCCAAGGGACAGGGCGAAGGAATGAGCAGTTCTTC
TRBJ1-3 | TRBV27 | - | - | CASRAAGSGNTIYF | TGTGCCAGCAGGGCAGCAGGCTCTGGAAACACCATATATTTT